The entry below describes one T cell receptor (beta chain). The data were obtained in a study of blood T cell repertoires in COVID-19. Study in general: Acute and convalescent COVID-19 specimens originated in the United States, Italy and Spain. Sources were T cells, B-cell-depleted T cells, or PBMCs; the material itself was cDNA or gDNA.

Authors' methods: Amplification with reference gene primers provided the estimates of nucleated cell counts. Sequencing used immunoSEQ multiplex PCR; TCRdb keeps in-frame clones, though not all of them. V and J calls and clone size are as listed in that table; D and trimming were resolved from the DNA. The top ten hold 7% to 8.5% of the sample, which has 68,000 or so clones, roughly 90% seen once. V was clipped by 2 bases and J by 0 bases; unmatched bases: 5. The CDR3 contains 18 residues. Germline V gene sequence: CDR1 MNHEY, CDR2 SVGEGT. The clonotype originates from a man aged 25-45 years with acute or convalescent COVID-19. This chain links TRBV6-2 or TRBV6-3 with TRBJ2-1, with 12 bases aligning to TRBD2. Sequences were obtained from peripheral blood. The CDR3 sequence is CASSYRLAGADSYNEQFF. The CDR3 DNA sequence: TGTGCCAGCAGTTACAGACTAGCGGGGGCGGACTCCTACAATGAGCAGTTCTTC.